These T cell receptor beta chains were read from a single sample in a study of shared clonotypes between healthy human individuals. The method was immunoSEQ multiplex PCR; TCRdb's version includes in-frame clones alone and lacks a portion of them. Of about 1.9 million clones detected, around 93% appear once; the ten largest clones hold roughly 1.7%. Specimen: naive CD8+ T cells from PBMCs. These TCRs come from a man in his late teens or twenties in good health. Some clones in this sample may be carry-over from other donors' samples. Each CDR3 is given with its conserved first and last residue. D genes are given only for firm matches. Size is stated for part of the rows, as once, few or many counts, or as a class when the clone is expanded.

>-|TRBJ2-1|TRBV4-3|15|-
TGCGCCAGCAGCCAAGATATAGGGGCACAGAATGAGCAGTTCTTC
CASSQDIGAQNEQFF
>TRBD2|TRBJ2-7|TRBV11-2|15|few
TGTGCCAGCAGCTTAGGGGCTAGCGGCTCCTACGAGCAGTACTTC
CASSLGASGSYEQYF
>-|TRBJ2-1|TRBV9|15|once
TGTGCCAGCAGCGTAGATGTCACGTTGGACAATGAGCAGTTCTTC
CASSVDVTLDNEQFF
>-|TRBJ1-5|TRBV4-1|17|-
TGCGCCAGCAGCCAAGGCTCGGGCTCCGCGGGCAATCAGCCCCAGCATTTT
CASSQGSGSAGNQPQHF
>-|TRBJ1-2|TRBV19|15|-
TGTGCCAGTAGTCCGCCGGGTCTCGGGGGAGGTGGCTACACCTTC
CASSPPGLGGGGYTF
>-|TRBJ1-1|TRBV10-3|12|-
TGTGCCATGGGTACAGGTGGCACTGAAGCTTTCTTT
CAMGTGGTEAFF
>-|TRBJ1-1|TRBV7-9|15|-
TGTGCCAGCAGCCCATCGGGGCAGTGGAACACTGAAGCTTTCTTT
CASSPSGQWNTEAFF
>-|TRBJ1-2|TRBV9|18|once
TGTGCCAGCAGCCACCCCACGACCGGGGGCATTGTTAACTATGGCTACACCTTC
CASSHPTTGGIVNYGYTF
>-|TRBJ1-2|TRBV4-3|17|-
TGCGCCAGCAGCCAGACTATTAGGGGGGGCGCCGCTCTTGGCTACACCTTC
CASSQTIRGGAALGYTF
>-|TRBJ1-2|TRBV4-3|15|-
TGCGCCAGCAGCCAAGGTGTTGGCAGGGCGGAAGGCTACACCTTC
CASSQGVGRAEGYTF
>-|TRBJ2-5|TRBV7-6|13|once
TGTGCCAGCAGCTTAGCGCTAATGGAGACCCAGTACTTC
CASSLALMETQYF
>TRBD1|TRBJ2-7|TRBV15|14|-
TGTGCCACCAGCAGGTCCGGACAGGGTTACGAGCAGTACTTC
CATSRSGQGYEQYF
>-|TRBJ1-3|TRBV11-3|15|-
TGTGCCAGCCGGCTCGGGAGAAACCTTGGAAACACCATATATTTT
CASRLGRNLGNTIYF
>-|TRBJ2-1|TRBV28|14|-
TGTGCCAGCAGTTTACCCGGACGGAACAATGAGCAGTTCTTC
CASSLPGRNNEQFF
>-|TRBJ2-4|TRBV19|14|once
TGTGCCAGTGCAGAGATTCAGGGCAAAAACATTCAGTACTTC
CASAEIQGKNIQYF
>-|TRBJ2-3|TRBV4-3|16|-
TGCGCCAGCAGCCAAGGAACAGTCCCTAGCACAGATACGCAGTATTTT
CASSQGTVPSTDTQYF
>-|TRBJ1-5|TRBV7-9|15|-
TGTGCCAGCAGCCGAACGACAGCCGCCAATCAGCCCCAGCATTTT
CASSRTTAANQPQHF
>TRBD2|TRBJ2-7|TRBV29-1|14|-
TGCAGCGTGGGGGGACTAGCGGAGTCCTACGAGCAGTACTTC
CSVGGLAESYEQYF
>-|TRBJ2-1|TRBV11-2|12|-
TGTGCCTTCTCGAGCTCCTACAATGAGCAGTTCTTC
CAFSSSYNEQFF
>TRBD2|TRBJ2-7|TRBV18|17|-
TGTGCCAGCTCACCACCGCCCGGGACTAGCGGGACCTACGAGCAGTACTTC
CASSPPPGTSGTYEQYF
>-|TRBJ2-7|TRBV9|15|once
TGTGCCAGCAGCGCGCAGTCTATGGGGACTTACGAGCAGTACTTC
CASSAQSMGTYEQYF
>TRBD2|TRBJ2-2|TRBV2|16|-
TGTGCCAGCAGTGAATGGGCGGGAGGTTCGACCGGGGAGCTGTTTTTT
CASSEWAGGSTGELFF
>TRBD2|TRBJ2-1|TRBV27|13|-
TGTGCCAGCAGGCTGCGGGGGGCCAATGAGCAGTTCTTC
CASRLRGANEQFF
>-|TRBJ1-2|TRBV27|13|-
TGTGCCAGCAGTCAGGGACTGAGCTATGGCTACACCTTC
CASSQGLSYGYTF
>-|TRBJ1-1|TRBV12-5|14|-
TGTGCTAGTAAACATGGAGGGGTAGGAACTGAAGCTTTCTTT
CASKHGGVGTEAFF
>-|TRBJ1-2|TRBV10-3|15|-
TGTGCCATCCGGGCTGGAGGGGGGGGAAACTATGGCTACACCTTC
CAIRAGGGGNYGYTF
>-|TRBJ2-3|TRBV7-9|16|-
TGTGCCAGCAGCTTATTAACCGGGATCAACACAGATACGCAGTATTTT
CASSLLTGINTDTQYF
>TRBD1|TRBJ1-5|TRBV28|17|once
TGTGCCAGCACCCCGGGGACAGGGTATCCCCACAATCAGCCCCAGCATTTT
CASTPGTGYPHNQPQHF
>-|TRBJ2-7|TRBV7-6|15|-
TGTGCCAGCAGCTTAGTCCCGGACAAAGCCTACGAGCAGTACTTC
CASSLVPDKAYEQYF
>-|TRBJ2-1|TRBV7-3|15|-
TGTGCCAGCAGCAAACGAGGACAGAACTACAATGAGCAGTTCTTC
CASSKRGQNYNEQFF
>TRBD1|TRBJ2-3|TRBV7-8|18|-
TGTGCCAGCAGCTTCCCGGGACAGGCATTTCCTTCCACAGATACGCAGTATTTT
CASSFPGQAFPSTDTQYF
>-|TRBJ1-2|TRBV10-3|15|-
TGTGCCATCAGTCTAACAGGGACAACTAACTATGGCTACACCTTC
CAISLTGTTNYGYTF
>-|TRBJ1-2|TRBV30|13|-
TGTGCCTGGAGTGTACTTGGGGTAGATGGCTACACCTTC
CAWSVLGVDGYTF
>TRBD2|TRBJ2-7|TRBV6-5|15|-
TGTGCCAGCAGCCTCATGACTAGCGGGAGATACGAGCAGTACTTC
CASSLMTSGRYEQYF
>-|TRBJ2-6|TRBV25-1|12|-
TGTGCCAGCAGTGAAACAGGGGGGGAATTGACTTTC
CASSETGGELTF
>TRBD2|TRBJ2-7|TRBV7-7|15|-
TGTGCCAGCAGCTTGCTCAGCGGGAGAAAGGACGAGCAGTACTTC
CASSLLSGRKDEQYF
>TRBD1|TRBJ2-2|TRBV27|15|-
TGTGCCAGCAGGTCGGGACAGACCAAGCCTGGGGAGCTGTTTTTT
CASRSGQTKPGELFF
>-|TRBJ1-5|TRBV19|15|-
TGTGCCAGTAGTATCTTTTGGGGCAGCAATCAGCCCCAGCATTTT
CASSIFWGSNQPQHF
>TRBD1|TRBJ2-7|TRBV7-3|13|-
TGTGCCAGGACGACGGACAGGGCCTACGAGCAGTACTTC
CARTTDRAYEQYF
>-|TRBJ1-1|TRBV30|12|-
TGTGCCTGGAGTGTAATTGACACTGAAGCTTTCTTT
CAWSVIDTEAFF
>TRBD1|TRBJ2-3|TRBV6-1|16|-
TGTGCCAGCAGTGAATGGGACAGGGAGAGGGCAGATACGCAGTATTTT
CASSEWDRERADTQYF
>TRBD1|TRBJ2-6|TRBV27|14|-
TGTGCCAGCAGGACAGGGGCTGGGGCCAACGTCCTGACTTTC
CASRTGAGANVLTF
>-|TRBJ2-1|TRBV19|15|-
TGTGCCAGTAGAAGTCTTGCCAGCCTTCTCAATGAGCAGTTCTTC
CASRSLASLLNEQFF
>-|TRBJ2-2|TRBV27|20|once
TGTGCCAGCAGTTTTTTTCCCCGGCAGACAAGAGAGGGGAACACCGGGGAGCTGTTTTTT
CASSFFPRQTREGNTGELFF
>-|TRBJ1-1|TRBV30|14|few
TGTGCCTGGAGTGTACAGGGAATAAGCACTGAAGCTTTCTTT
CAWSVQGISTEAFF
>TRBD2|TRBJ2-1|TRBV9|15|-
TGTGCCAGCAGCGCGGCGGGAGTAAGTCGCAATGAGCAGTTCTTC
CASSAAGVSRNEQFF
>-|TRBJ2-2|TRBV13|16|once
TGTGCCAGCAGCTTAGGCCGTGGTAGCTGGGCCGGGGAGCTGTTTTTT
CASSLGRGSWAGELFF
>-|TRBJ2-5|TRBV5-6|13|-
TGTGCCAGCAGCTTGAGTAATTCGGAGACCCAGTACTTC
CASSLSNSETQYF
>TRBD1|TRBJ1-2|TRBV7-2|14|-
TGTGCCAGCAGCTTCGGACAGGGGGCGGCGGGCTACACCTTC
CASSFGQGAAGYTF
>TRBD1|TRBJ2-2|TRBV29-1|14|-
TGCAGCGTTTCAGGGGGTGAGAACACCGGGGAGCTGTTTTTT
CSVSGGENTGELFF